This TCR beta chain stems from a study of T-cell reconstitution after alpha-beta-depleted transplantation in children. Regarding the study as a whole: Newly generated T cells supplied most T-cell counts and diversity one year post-transplant. Two months or so post-transplant, alpha-beta T cells reportedly derived from several hundred expanded graft clones.

The table lists this clonotype with many counts. Its target is unknown. Preparation of the TCRbeta library used unique molecular identifiers. MiXCR, run by TCRdb on the PCR reads, gives a single entry per CDR3 protein. The sample comprises some 550,000 distinct CDR3 sequences, roughly 24% of which are singletons, and over 12% rests with the top ten. The CDR3 runs 13 residues. Trimming removed 8 bases from V and 6 bases from J, with 17 bases in between. In germline, CDR1 is DFQATT, CDR2 SNEGSKA (reference sequence). The specimen was PBMCs, mostly from graft donor cells, collected 360 days after TCRalphabeta/CD19-depleted stem cell transplant. The TCR was taken from a boy younger than two who had a stem cell transplant for acute myeloid leukemia, so the T cells may come from the graft donor. The rearrangement uses TRBV20-1 and TRBJ1-5, with a tentative D call TRBD1 (6 bases). In DNA, the CDR3 is TGCAGTACTTTCCAGGGGTCGGGTCAGCCCCAGCATTTT. Translated: CSTFQGSGQPQHF.